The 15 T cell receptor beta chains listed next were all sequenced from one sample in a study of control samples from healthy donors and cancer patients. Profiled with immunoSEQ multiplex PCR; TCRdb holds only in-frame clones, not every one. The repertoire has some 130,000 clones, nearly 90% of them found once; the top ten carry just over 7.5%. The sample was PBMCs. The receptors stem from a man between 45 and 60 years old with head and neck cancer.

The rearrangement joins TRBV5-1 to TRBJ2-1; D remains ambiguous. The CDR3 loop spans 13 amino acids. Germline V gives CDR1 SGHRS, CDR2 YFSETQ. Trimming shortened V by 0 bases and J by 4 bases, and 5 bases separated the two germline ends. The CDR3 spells CASSLDNYNEQFF. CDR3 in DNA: TGCGCCAGCAGCTTGGACAATTACAATGAGCAGTTCTTC.

The CDR3 sequence is CASSPRSSTDTQYF. Here the CDR3 DNA reads TGTGCCAGCTCACCACGATCTAGCACAGATACGCAGTATTTT. The chain is built from TRBV18 and TRBJ2-3; no definite D call. The CDR3 is made up of 14 amino acids. V shed 1 base and J shed 0 bases, with 5 bases lying between them. CDR1 is KGHSH, CDR2 LQKENI, per germline.

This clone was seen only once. The CDR3 sequence: CASSQDHVRGGYNSPLHF. CDR3 nucleotide sequence: TGTGCCAGCAGCCAAGATCACGTCAGGGGTGGCTATAATTCACCCCTCCACTTT. The chain recombines TRBV4-2 with TRBJ1-6, with D maybe TRBD1 (6 bases). Germline assignment: CDR1 LGHNA and CDR2 YNFKEQ. Trimming pared 0 bases from V and 3 bases from J, leaving 15 bases between. The CDR3 extends over 18 amino acids.

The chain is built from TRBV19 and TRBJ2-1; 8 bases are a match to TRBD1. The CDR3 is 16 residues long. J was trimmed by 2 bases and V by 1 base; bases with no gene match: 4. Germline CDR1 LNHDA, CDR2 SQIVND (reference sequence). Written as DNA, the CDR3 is TGTGCCAGTAGTATAGTGGTCAGGGGGCCCTACAATGAGCAGTTCTTC. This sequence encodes CASSIVVRGPYNEQFF.

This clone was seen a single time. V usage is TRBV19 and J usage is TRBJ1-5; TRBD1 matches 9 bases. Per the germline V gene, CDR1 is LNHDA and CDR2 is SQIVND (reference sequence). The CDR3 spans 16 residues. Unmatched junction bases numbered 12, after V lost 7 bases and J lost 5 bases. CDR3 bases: TGTGCCAGTACCGACAGGGGGACACTCCCCCATCAGCCCCAGCATTTT. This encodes CASTDRGTLPHQPQHF.

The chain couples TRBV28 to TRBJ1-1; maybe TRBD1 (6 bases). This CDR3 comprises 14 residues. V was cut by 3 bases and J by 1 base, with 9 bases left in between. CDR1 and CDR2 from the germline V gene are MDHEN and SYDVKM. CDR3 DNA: TGTGCCAGCAGTTTCTCGGACAGGAACACTGAAGCTTTCTTT. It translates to CASSFSDRNTEAFF.

CDR3 nucleotides: TGTGCCAGCAGCCCCGGGACGTCGTATAATTCACCCCTCCACTTT. Translation gives CASSPGTSYNSPLHF. The gene calls are TRBV9 and TRBJ1-6, with D maybe TRBD1 (5 bases). V was pared by 4 bases and J by 4 bases, with 12 bases between. The CDR3 sequence is 15 residues long. CDR1 and CDR2 (germline): SGDLS, YYNGEE.

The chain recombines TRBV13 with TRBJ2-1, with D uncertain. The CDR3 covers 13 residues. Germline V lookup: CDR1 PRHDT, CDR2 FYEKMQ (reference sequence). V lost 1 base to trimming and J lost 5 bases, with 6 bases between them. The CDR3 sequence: CASSLALNNEQFF. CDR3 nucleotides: TGTGCCAGCAGCTTAGCCCTAAACAATGAGCAGTTCTTC.

For the CDR3, the DNA is TGTGCCAGCTGGTTGGGGGGGCACACTGAAGCTTTCTTT. It yields the protein CASWLGGHTEAFF. The V and J genes are TRBV6-5 and TRBJ1-1; D is possibly TRBD1 (6 bases). This CDR3 comprises 13 residues. Germline CDR1 and CDR2: MNHEY and SVGAGI. V lost 8 bases, J lost 3 bases, and 13 bases lay in between.

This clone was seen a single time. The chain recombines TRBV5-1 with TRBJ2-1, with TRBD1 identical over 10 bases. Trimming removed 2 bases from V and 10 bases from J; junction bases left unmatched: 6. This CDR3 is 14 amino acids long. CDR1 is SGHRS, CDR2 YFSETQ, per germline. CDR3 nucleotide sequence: TGCGCCAGCAGCTTCCCGACAGGGGGCGTGGAGCAGTTCTTC. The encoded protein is CASSFPTGGVEQFF.

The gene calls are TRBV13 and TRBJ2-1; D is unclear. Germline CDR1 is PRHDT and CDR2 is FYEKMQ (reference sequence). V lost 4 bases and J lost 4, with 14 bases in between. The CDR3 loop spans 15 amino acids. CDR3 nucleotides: TGTGCCAGCAGCTCTGCGGCGCTCGGGTACAATGAGCAGTTCTTC. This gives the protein CASSSAALGYNEQFF.

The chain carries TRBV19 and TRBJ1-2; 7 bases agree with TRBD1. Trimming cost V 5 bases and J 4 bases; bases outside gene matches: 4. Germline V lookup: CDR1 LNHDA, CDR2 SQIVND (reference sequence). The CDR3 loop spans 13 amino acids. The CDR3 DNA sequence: TGTGCCAGTAGTCCCGGACAGGCCTATGGCTACACCTTC. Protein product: CASSPGQAYGYTF.

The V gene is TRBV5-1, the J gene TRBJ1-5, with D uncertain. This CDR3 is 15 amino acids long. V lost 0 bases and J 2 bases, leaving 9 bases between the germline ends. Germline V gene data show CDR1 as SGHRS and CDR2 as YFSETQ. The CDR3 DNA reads TGCGCCAGCAGCTTGGATACCAGAGGCAATCAGCCCCAGCATTTT. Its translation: CASSLDTRGNQPQHF. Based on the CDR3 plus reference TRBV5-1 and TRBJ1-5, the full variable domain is KAGVTQTPRYLIKTRGQQVTLSCSPISGHRSVSWYQQTPGQGLQFLFEYFSETQRNKGNFPGRFSGRQFSNSRSEMNVSTLELGDSALYLCASSLDTRGNQPQHFGDGTRLSIL.

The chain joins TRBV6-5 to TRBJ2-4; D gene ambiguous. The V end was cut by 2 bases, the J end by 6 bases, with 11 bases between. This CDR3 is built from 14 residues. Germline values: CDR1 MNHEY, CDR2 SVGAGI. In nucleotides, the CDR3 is TGTGCCAGCAGTTACGGAGTTCGCGGAAACATTCAGTACTTC. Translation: CASSYGVRGNIQYF.

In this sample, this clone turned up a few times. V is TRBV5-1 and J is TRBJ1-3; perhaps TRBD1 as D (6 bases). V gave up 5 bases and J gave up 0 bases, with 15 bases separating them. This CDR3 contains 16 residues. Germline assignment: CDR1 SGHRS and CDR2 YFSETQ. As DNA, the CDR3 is TGCGCCAGCAGTATCGGGGGGCCGAACTCTGGAAACACCATATATTTT. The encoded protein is CASSIGGPNSGNTIYF.